Described below is a single TCR beta chain sequence and its context. Its antigen is unknown. The data are from a study of blood T cells in healthy people across ages. Whole-study results and caveats: Greater diversity and more naive CD4+ cells were seen in long-lived donors than in aged donors. The study lacked donor CMV status, which possibly confounded expanded clonotype changes.

The V gene's germline CDR1 is LGHDT and CDR2 YNNKEL (reference sequence). This CDR3 is 14 amino acids long. The second PCR ran about 6 to 12 cycles with a sample-barcoded 5' primer and J-beta primers. Sequencing of every sample gave 3 million or more CDR3-containing paired-end reads. Each CDR3 protein gets one entry after TCRdb re-called the 5' RACE reads with MiXCR. The data show around 800,000 distinct CDR3 sequences, with 40% to 65% seen just once and approximately 40% held by the top ten. Source material: blood. The sequence derives from a man older than 75 in good health. This chain connects TRBV3-1 to TRBJ2-4, with TRBD2 matching 7 bases. The closer fit of TRBJ2-7 to the DNA end suggests the J call may be wrong. CDR3 region: CASSRVLLAHEQYF. The CDR3 DNA is TGTGCCAGCAGCCGAGTCCTACTAGCGCACGAGCAGTACTTC.